This is a list of T cell receptor beta chains from one sample in a study of cytomegalovirus exposure and HLA in healthy donors. Generated by immunoSEQ multiplex PCR, the TCRdb table keeps only in-frame clones and is missing some. The sample holds roughly 100,000 clones, roughly 70% seen once. The material sequenced was PBMCs. The receptors were gathered from a man aged 40-49 years in good health and CMV-seronegative. CDR3s include the opening cysteine and the closing phenylalanine or tryptophan. Fields, in order: J gene, D gene, clone size, V gene, CDR3 DNA, CDR3 protein. D genes are given only for firm matches. Clone size, where shown, is once, few, many, or a class for clones that have expanded.

j_gene: TRBJ1-2
d_gene: NA
abundance: NA
v_gene: TRBV18
CDR3nt: TGTGCCAGCTCACCACGAGGCCTGGGTGACTATGGCTACACCTTC
CDR3aa: CASSPRGLGDYGYTF

j_gene: TRBJ1-2
d_gene: NA
abundance: NA
v_gene: TRBV30
CDR3nt: TGTGCCTGGGAACATATAACAGGGACCCCGAGAGGCGGCTACACCTTC
CDR3aa: CAWEHITGTPRGGYTF

j_gene: TRBJ1-2
d_gene: NA
abundance: few
v_gene: TRBV7-9
CDR3nt: TGTGCCAGCAGCTTAGCGGGAGGGAATAACTATGGCTACACCTTC
CDR3aa: CASSLAGGNNYGYTF

j_gene: TRBJ2-3
d_gene: TRBD2
abundance: NA
v_gene: TRBV7-9
CDR3nt: TGTGCCAGCAGCCCTAGCGGGGACACAGATACGCAGTATTTT
CDR3aa: CASSPSGDTDTQYF

j_gene: TRBJ2-1
d_gene: TRBD2
abundance: NA
v_gene: TRBV18
CDR3nt: TGTGCCAGCTCACCACCGAGTAGCGGGAGCTACAATGAGCAGTTCTTC
CDR3aa: CASSPPSSGSYNEQFF

j_gene: TRBJ2-1
d_gene: TRBD2
abundance: NA
v_gene: TRBV5-1
CDR3nt: TGCGCCAGCAGCTTGATTAGCGGGACCCCCTCCTACAATGAGCAGTTCTTC
CDR3aa: CASSLISGTPSYNEQFF

j_gene: TRBJ2-7
d_gene: TRBD2
abundance: NA
v_gene: TRBV4-2
CDR3nt: TGTGCCAGCAGCCAGCTAAGCGGGGTGTCCTACGAGCAGTACTTC
CDR3aa: CASSQLSGVSYEQYF

j_gene: TRBJ2-5
d_gene: NA
abundance: NA
v_gene: TRBV6-6
CDR3nt: TGTGCCAGCAGTTACTCGAGAGGAACTGAGGAGACCCAGTACTTC
CDR3aa: CASSYSRGTEETQYF

j_gene: TRBJ2-1
d_gene: TRBD2
abundance: NA
v_gene: TRBV12-5
CDR3nt: TGTGCTAGTGGGCCCGGAGTAGCGGGGGGGAATGAGCAGTTCTTC
CDR3aa: CASGPGVAGGNEQFF

j_gene: TRBJ2-3
d_gene: TRBD1
abundance: NA
v_gene: TRBV7-8
CDR3nt: TGTGCCAGCGGACAGGGGAGCGCAGATACGCAGTATTTT
CDR3aa: CASGQGSADTQYF

j_gene: TRBJ2-6
d_gene: TRBD1
abundance: NA
v_gene: TRBV11-1
CDR3nt: TGTGCCAGCACTCCTACGGGGACAGTATTTTCTGGGGCCAACGTCCTGACTTTC
CDR3aa: CASTPTGTVFSGANVLTF

j_gene: TRBJ1-6
d_gene: NA
abundance: NA
v_gene: TRBV28
CDR3nt: TGTGCCAGCAGTCCACAAACAGGGAATTCACCCCTCCACTTT
CDR3aa: CASSPQTGNSPLHF

j_gene: TRBJ2-5
d_gene: TRBD1
abundance: NA
v_gene: TRBV11-3
CDR3nt: TGTGCCAGCAGCCCACCGACAGGGGAAGAGACCCAGTACTTC
CDR3aa: CASSPPTGEETQYF

j_gene: TRBJ2-1
d_gene: TRBD2
abundance: NA
v_gene: TRBV5-6
CDR3nt: TGTGCCAGCAGACCGGGACTACTATACAATGAGCAGTTCTTC
CDR3aa: CASRPGLLYNEQFF

j_gene: TRBJ1-4
d_gene: TRBD1
abundance: NA
v_gene: TRBV11-2
CDR3nt: TGTGCCAGCACCTCTAGGGGGCCGGGACGGGTTGAAAAACTGTTTTTT
CDR3aa: CASTSRGPGRVEKLFF

j_gene: TRBJ2-5
d_gene: NA
abundance: NA
v_gene: TRBV5-1
CDR3nt: TGCGCCAGCAGCTTGGGGAGGGGATTCGAGACCCAGTACTTC
CDR3aa: CASSLGRGFETQYF

j_gene: TRBJ2-7
d_gene: TRBD1
abundance: NA
v_gene: TRBV7-9
CDR3nt: TGTGCCAGCAGAGTGGCCGGGACAGAAGTCTACGAGCAGTACTTC
CDR3aa: CASRVAGTEVYEQYF

j_gene: TRBJ2-1
d_gene: TRBD2
abundance: few
v_gene: TRBV4-3
CDR3nt: TGCGCCAGCAGCCAAGAAAAGCGGGGGGTCCTTAATGAGCAGTTCTTC
CDR3aa: CASSQEKRGVLNEQFF

j_gene: TRBJ2-5
d_gene: TRBD1
abundance: NA
v_gene: TRBV5-4
CDR3nt: TGTGCCAGCAGCGCGGGACAGGGGACAGAGACCCAGTACTTC
CDR3aa: CASSAGQGTETQYF

j_gene: TRBJ2-7
d_gene: TRBD2
abundance: NA
v_gene: TRBV28
CDR3nt: TGTGCCAGCAGTCTAACTAGCGGGGGAAAATACGAGCAGTACTTC
CDR3aa: CASSLTSGGKYEQYF

j_gene: TRBJ1-2
d_gene: TRBD1
abundance: NA
v_gene: TRBV19
CDR3nt: TGTGCCAGTAGTATGCTAGGCAGGGGGCATAATGGCTACACCTTC
CDR3aa: CASSMLGRGHNGYTF

j_gene: TRBJ2-7
d_gene: NA
abundance: NA
v_gene: TRBV7-2
CDR3nt: TGTGCCAGCAGCCAAAACAGGGAATTCTACGAGCAGTACTTC
CDR3aa: CASSQNREFYEQYF

j_gene: TRBJ2-3
d_gene: TRBD1
abundance: few
v_gene: TRBV9
CDR3nt: TGTGCCAGCAGCATTGGGACAGGGGGAACGGGAGATACGCAGTATTTT
CDR3aa: CASSIGTGGTGDTQYF

j_gene: TRBJ2-7
d_gene: TRBD2
abundance: NA
v_gene: TRBV28
CDR3nt: TGTGCCAGCAGCCCGGGAAGCGGGGGGCTGTACGAGCAGTACTTC
CDR3aa: CASSPGSGGLYEQYF

j_gene: TRBJ2-7
d_gene: NA
abundance: NA
v_gene: TRBV28
CDR3nt: TGTGCCAGCCTTCCCCAGGGGATGGTTGACGCGCAGTACTTC
CDR3aa: CASLPQGMVDAQYF

j_gene: TRBJ1-5
d_gene: NA
abundance: NA
v_gene: TRBV28
CDR3nt: TGTGCCAGCAGTTTAGCGGTCGATAGCAATCAGCCCCAGCATTTT
CDR3aa: CASSLAVDSNQPQHF

j_gene: TRBJ1-1
d_gene: NA
abundance: few
v_gene: TRBV4-1
CDR3nt: TGCGCCAGCAGCCAACGACTCCTCACAGGGAACACTGAAGCTTTCTTT
CDR3aa: CASSQRLLTGNTEAFF

j_gene: TRBJ1-5
d_gene: NA
abundance: NA
v_gene: TRBV28
CDR3nt: TGTGCCAGCAGACCGACAGGACAGCCCCAGCATTTT
CDR3aa: CASRPTGQPQHF

j_gene: TRBJ1-2
d_gene: NA
abundance: NA
v_gene: TRBV4-1
CDR3nt: TGCGCCAGCAGCCATATGCTCAGGGGCCTCGACTATGGCTACACCTTC
CDR3aa: CASSHMLRGLDYGYTF

j_gene: TRBJ2-3
d_gene: TRBD1
abundance: NA
v_gene: TRBV27
CDR3nt: TGTGCCAGCAAGTGGGACAGGTGGGCAGATACGCAGTATTTT
CDR3aa: CASKWDRWADTQYF

j_gene: TRBJ1-4
d_gene: NA
abundance: NA
v_gene: TRBV12-1
CDR3nt: TGTGCCACCGCCTTTCGTCGACAACGTAATGAAAAACTGTTTTTT
CDR3aa: CATAFRRQRNEKLFF

j_gene: TRBJ2-2
d_gene: TRBD2
abundance: few
v_gene: TRBV2
CDR3nt: TGTGCCAGCAGTGTACGTAGCGGGGGGGCGTGGACCGGGGAGCTGTTTTTT
CDR3aa: CASSVRSGGAWTGELFF

j_gene: TRBJ2-7
d_gene: NA
abundance: NA
v_gene: TRBV2
CDR3nt: TGTGCCAGCGGACGAGGGGACTCCTACGAGCAGTACTTC
CDR3aa: CASGRGDSYEQYF

j_gene: TRBJ2-7
d_gene: NA
abundance: NA
v_gene: TRBV10-3
CDR3nt: TGTGCCATCAGTGAGGCGGGGTCGACCTACGAGCAGTACTTC
CDR3aa: CAISEAGSTYEQYF

j_gene: TRBJ2-7
d_gene: NA
abundance: NA
v_gene: TRBV28
CDR3nt: TGTGCCAGCAACCTACGCACAGGGTTCACCTACGAGCAGTACTTC
CDR3aa: CASNLRTGFTYEQYF

j_gene: TRBJ1-5
d_gene: TRBD1
abundance: few
v_gene: TRBV19
CDR3nt: TGTGCCAGTAGTATCCGGGACAGGGATCAGCCCCAGCATTTT
CDR3aa: CASSIRDRDQPQHF